This T cell receptor beta chain was recorded in a study of CD8+ T cells in alopecia areata (dated by TCRdb to between 2018 and 2020). A note on the overall study: Treated patients were enrolled in an open-label pilot trial of oral tofacitinib at 5 to 10 mg twice daily for moderate-to-severe alopecia areata. Patients received tofacitinib for 6 to 18 months and were then followed off drug for 6 months to check for delayed response and recurrence. Disease severity in treated patients was measured with the SALT score, which quantifies the percentage of affected scalp surface area. To study T cell clonal expansion in alopecia areata, the researchers applied high-throughput TCRbeta sequencing to both the C3H/HeJ mouse model and human patients. Scalp tissue and sorted CD4+ and CD8+ peripheral blood T cells from patchy and totalis/universalis alopecia areata patients and from healthy controls were covered by human TCRbeta sequencing. Biopsies were taken from tofacitinib-treated patients at baseline and again at 4 and 24 weeks into treatment, and several of those patients also had a later scalp biopsy. Scalp clonality was compared among normal scalp (n=4), patchy alopecia areata scalp (n=8), and alopecia totalis/universalis scalp (n=8). RNA came from the PAXgene miRNA kit for fixed scalp, the miRNeasy kit for PBMCs, and the RNeasy kit for mouse skin. TCRbeta CDR3 regions were amplified by immunoSEQ multiplex PCR with 35 Vbeta forward and 13 Jbeta reverse primers. The paper's findings and limits, for the study overall: Because the treated cohort was small and had just a single nonresponder, larger studies are needed to establish links between baseline CD8+ expansion and response. Many expanded lesional clones persisted in scalp and blood during tofacitinib treatment, which may partly explain relapse after stopping treatment. Compared with mice, TCR sequences shared between patients were less clear, possibly partly because of HLA diversity across the patient population. Unlike mouse skin, where gammadelta T cells dominate, normal human skin contains resident alphabeta T cells that get sequenced too, which complicates analysis of the scalp TCR repertoire. Lesional scalp, especially in alopecia totalis/universalis, showed higher clonality and more expanded CD8+ clones than normal scalp, suggesting antigenic drive. Scalp clonality and the number of expanded CD8+ clones among the top 100 scalp clones were significantly decreased by tofacitinib.

The library was prepared using the immunoSEQ multiplex PCR assay. RNA was extracted from all samples and reverse transcribed into cDNA, which served as template for TCR sequencing. First-strand cDNA was synthesized using SuperScript III with a 2:1 mix of oligo-dT and random hexamers. Amplification bias was assessed with a synthetic immune receptor repertoire, and residual bias was removed computationally. On the study's bioinformatics: Raw reads were preprocessed to remove errors, and CDR3 was defined by IMGT conventions from the conserved cysteine to phenylalanine. Clonality was calculated as 1 minus Shannon entropy normalized by log2 of the number of productive unique TCRs. CD4 or CD8 identity of scalp clones was inferred by cross-referencing scalp TCRbeta sequences with sorted blood CD4 and CD8 repertoires. TCRdb carries this immuneACCESS record with in-frame sequences only. Its versions omit some clonotypes, under half of them owing to an unresolved V gene in the studies checked, with the rest unexplained. D and trimming were read from the DNA, whereas the V and J calls and clone size are those reported in that table. For this sample there are under 250,000 clones; roughly 56% appear just once. Of the sample, around 1.5% is held by the ten largest clones.

Concerning this clone: Its antigen is unknown. Base qualities are not at hand, and no much larger clone is one base apart.

The junction carries 10 bases between V and J, which are trimmed by 0 bases and 1 base respectively. The germline V gene provides CDR1 SGHRS and CDR2 YFSETQ. The CDR3 numbers 15 residues from cysteine through phenylalanine. Just the 45-base CDR3 DNA is kept, in frame starting at base 1. Per the publication, the time point label means: about four weeks on oral tofacitinib. This specimen's treatment or condition label, interpreted: oral pan-JAK inhibitor, 5-10 mg twice daily. Peripheral blood and lesional scalp punch biopsies were obtained from patients with alopecia areata. PBMCs were separated by density centrifugation and stained for CD3, CD4 and CD8, after which CD4+ and CD8+ T cells were sorted on a FACSAria.

The specimen was CD4+ T cells sorted from blood, collected at week 4, from a patient treated with tofacitinib. The clonotype originates from a human donor with alopecia areata. The sequence links TRBV5-1 to TRBJ2-5, with the identity of the D gene unclear. The CDR3 reads as follows: CASSLEWAAQETQYF. The nucleotide sequence is TGCGCCAGCAGCTTGGAATGGGCGGCCCAAGAGACCCAGTACTTC.